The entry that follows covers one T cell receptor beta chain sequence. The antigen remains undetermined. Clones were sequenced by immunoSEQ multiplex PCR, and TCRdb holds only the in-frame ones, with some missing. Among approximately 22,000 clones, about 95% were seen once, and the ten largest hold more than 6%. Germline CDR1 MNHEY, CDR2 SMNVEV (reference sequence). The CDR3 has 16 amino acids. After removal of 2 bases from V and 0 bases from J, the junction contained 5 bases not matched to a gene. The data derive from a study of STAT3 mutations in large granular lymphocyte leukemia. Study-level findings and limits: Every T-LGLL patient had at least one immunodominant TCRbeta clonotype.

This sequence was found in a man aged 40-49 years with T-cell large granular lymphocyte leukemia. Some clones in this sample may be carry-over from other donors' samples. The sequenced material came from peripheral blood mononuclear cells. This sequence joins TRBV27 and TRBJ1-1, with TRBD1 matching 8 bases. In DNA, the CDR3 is TGTGCCAGCAGTTTAGCCTCGGGACAGGTGAACACTGAAGCTTTCTTT. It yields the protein CASSLASGQVNTEAFF.